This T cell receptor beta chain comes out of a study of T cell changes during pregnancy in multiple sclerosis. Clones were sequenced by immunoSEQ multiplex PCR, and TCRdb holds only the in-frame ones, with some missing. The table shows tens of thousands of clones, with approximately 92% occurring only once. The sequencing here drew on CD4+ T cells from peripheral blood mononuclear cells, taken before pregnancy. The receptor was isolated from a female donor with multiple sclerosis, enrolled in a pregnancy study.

This chain's CDR3 is CASSQAGAGITDTQYF. The CDR3 DNA reads as TGTGCCAGCAGCCAAGCAGGGGCTGGGATCACAGATACGCAGTATTTT. V is TRBV4-2 and J is TRBJ2-3, with D possibly TRBD1 on 6 matching bases. The CDR3 loop spans 16 amino acids. With 1 base removed from V and 2 bases from J, the gap between germline ends came to 13 bases. The germline gives CDR1 LGHNA, CDR2 YNFKEQ.